This T cell receptor beta chain was recovered during a study of blood T cell repertoires in COVID-19. About the study: The United States, Italy and Spain were the sources of the acute and convalescent COVID-19 samples. PBMCs, B-cell-depleted T cells, or T cells were the source of the cDNA or gDNA that made up the material.

CDR3 size: 11 residues. V gave up 5 bases and J gave up 7 bases, with 7 bases separating them. Looked up from germline, CDR1 is SGHTA and CDR2 is FQGNSA. In the authors' methods: Researchers report that nucleated cell counts were estimated from reference gene primer amplification. The assay was immunoSEQ multiplex PCR, and TCRdb's table has in-frame clones only and misses some. That table furnishes V, J and clone size, whereas the DNA furnished D and trimming. The table includes approximately 82,000 clones, around 88% detected once. This clonotype was sampled from a woman aged 60-70 years with acute or convalescent COVID-19. The rearrangement uses TRBV7-2 and TRBJ2-3; the D is unclear. Sequencing was carried out using peripheral blood. CDR3 in amino acids: CASSPLNTQYF. The CDR3, as DNA: TGTGCCAGCAGCCCACTGAATACGCAGTATTTT. Full variable domain (outside the CDR3, taken from reference TRBV7-2 and TRBJ2-3): GAGVSQSPSNKVTEKGKDVELRCDPISGHTALYWYRQSLGQGLEFLIYFQGNSAPDKSGLPSDRFSAERTGGSVSTLTIQRTQQEDSAVYLCASSPLNTQYFGPGTRLTVL.